These 21 T cell receptor beta chains came from one sample sequenced in a study of Ad26.COV2.S vaccination and SARS-CoV-2 variants. Treatment noted: some 20 received Ad26.COV2.S at low or high dose, single or two shots; about 5 received placebo; per-sample allocation not given. Samples analyzed were those drawn on day 63 after the first vaccine or placebo injection. Sequencing used immunoSEQ multiplex PCR; TCRdb keeps in-frame clones, though not all of them. The sample gives roughly 320,000 clones, roughly 86% of which show up once; 1.5% to 2.5% is in the top ten. The sample in question was peripheral blood, obtained in a trial of Ad26.COV2.S vaccine versus placebo. The source of these receptors is a person between 18 and 65 years old who received the Ad26.COV2.S COVID-19 vaccine or a placebo.

This chain links TRBV12-3 or TRBV12-4 with TRBJ2-2; D gene ambiguous. V lost 8 bases, J lost 5 bases, and 9 bases lay in between. This CDR3 spans 12 amino acids. The chain's CDR3 is CASSVGTGELFF. The CDR3 bases are TGTGCCAGCTCGGTCGGAACCGGGGAGCTGTTTTTT.

This chain joins TRBV27 and TRBJ1-6; 7 nucleotides match TRBD1. V gave up 5 bases and J gave up 14 bases; unmatched junction bases: 15. The CDR3 is made up of 15 amino acids. Germline V CDR1 and CDR2: MNHEY, SMNVEV (reference sequence). This CDR3 reads CASSASEGAYRALHF. CDR3 DNA sequence: TGTGCCAGCAGTGCCTCGGAGGGGGCCTACAGGGCCCTCCACTTT.

The chain is built from TRBV6-2 or TRBV6-3 and TRBJ2-7, with D perhaps matching TRBD1 (6 bases). Germline lookup yields CDR1 MNHEY and CDR2 SVGEGT. The CDR3 is made up of 16 amino acids. Between the trimmed V and J ends, which lost 5 bases and 2 bases, there was a span of 19 bases. The chain's CDR3 is CASSPHKTGKPYEQYF. The CDR3 nucleotides read TGTGCCAGCAGTCCACACAAGACAGGCAAACCCTACGAGCAGTACTTC.

This clone has a handful of counts. This chain joins TRBV5-4 and TRBJ1-6; TRBD1 aligns across 10 bases. The V and J ends lost 0 bases and 14 bases, in that order; junction bases with no gene match: 5. This CDR3 comprises 14 residues. The germline V gene encodes CDR1 SGHNT and CDR2 YYREEE (reference sequence). The CDR3 DNA reads TGTGCCAGCAGCTTGGACGACGGGACAGGGGCCCTCCACTTT. Amino acids: CASSLDDGTGALHF.

This chain uses TRBV9 with TRBJ2-4; 8 nucleotides align to TRBD1. CDR1 and CDR2 (germline): SGDLS, YYNGEE. The V segment lost 0 bases and the J segment 1 base; nucleotides outside the gene matches: 6. This CDR3 comprises 17 residues. CDR3 coding DNA: TGTGCCAGCAGCGTAGAAGCAGGGGGCTCGGCCAAAAACATTCAGTACTTC. Residues: CASSVEAGGSAKNIQYF.

The rearrangement links TRBV14 to TRBJ1-1; D is perhaps TRBD1 (6 bases). The CDR3 is 17 residues long. Deletions cut 4 bases from V and 1 base from J, with 19 bases between. Per germline, CDR1 SGHDN and CDR2 FVKESK. The CDR3 region is CASSPGAGVIRNTEAFF. CDR3 in DNA: TGTGCCAGCAGCCCTGGCGCAGGGGTTATTCGGAACACTGAAGCTTTCTTT.

The J gene is TRBJ1-2, the V gene TRBV7-2, with D possibly being TRBD1 (6 bases). CDR1 and CDR2 from the germline V gene are SGHTA and FQGNSA. This CDR3 is built from 15 residues. V was clipped by 2 bases and J by 1 base, with 11 bases between them. This CDR3 reads CASSLIGQFNYGYTF. Written as DNA, the CDR3 is TGTGCCAGCAGCTTAATCGGACAGTTTAACTATGGCTACACCTTC.

The J gene is TRBJ2-1, the V gene TRBV6-6; tentative D call: TRBD2 (7 bases). There are 13 residues in the CDR3. The germline V gene encodes CDR1 MNHNY and CDR2 SVGAGI (reference sequence). CDR3 nucleotide sequence: TGTGTCACAGGTGGGGGGGGCCCCAATGAGCAGTTCTTC. Translating it yields CVTGGGGPNEQFF.

This clone occurred a few times. The genes are TRBV13 and TRBJ1-6; TRBD1 matches 8 bases. CDR3 length: 15 residues. Losses at the gene ends were 5 bases for V and 8 bases for J; bases not matched to a gene: 8. Germline CDR1 PRHDT, CDR2 FYEKMQ (reference sequence). The CDR3 protein is CASSATGGRYSPLHF. CDR3 coding DNA: TGTGCCAGCAGCGCCACAGGGGGGAGGTATTCACCCCTCCACTTT.

This rearrangement joins TRBV18 to TRBJ2-1, with 9 bases fitting TRBD1. With V trimmed by 4 bases and J by 8 bases, 6 bases remained unmatched. Germline V lookup: CDR1 KGHSH, CDR2 LQKENI. The length of the CDR3 is 14 residues. The CDR3 region has the DNA TGTGCCAGCTCACTGGGGACAGGGAACGATGAGCAGTTCTTC. Its translation: CASSLGTGNDEQFF.

The chain recombines TRBV14 with TRBJ1-1; D remains ambiguous. The CDR3 is made up of 16 amino acids. Between the trimmed V and J ends, which lost 1 base and 4 bases, there was a span of 16 bases. Germline V gene lookup returns CDR1 SGHDN and CDR2 FVKESK. CDR3 in DNA: TGTGCCAGCAGCCAAGTGAGGCCGAGCAAGAGCACTGAAGCTTTCTTT. This gives the protein CASSQVRPSKSTEAFF.

This rearrangement joins TRBV18 to TRBJ1-6; 8 nucleotides match TRBD1. J lost 9 bases, V lost 3 bases, and 13 bases had no gene match. The CDR3 is 17 residues long. Germline CDR1 KGHSH, CDR2 LQKENI. As DNA, the CDR3 is TGTGCCAGCTCACCCAGGACCATCAGACAGGGGTTTTCACCCCTCCACTTT. This sequence encodes CASSPRTIRQGFSPLHF. Combining the CDR3 with reference TRBV18 and TRBJ1-6 gives the whole variable domain NAGVMQNPRHLVRRRGQEARLRCSPMKGHSHVYWYRQLPEEGLKFMVYLQKENIIDESGMPKERFSAEFPKEGPSILRIQQVVRGDSAAYFCASSPRTIRQGFSPLHFGNGTRLTVT.

The chain joins TRBV7-8 to TRBJ1-6, with D unresolved. The CDR3 is 13 residues long. V lost 3 bases and J 8 bases, leaving 8 bases between the germline ends. Germline CDR1 SGHVS, CDR2 FQNEAQ. The CDR3 loop is CASSFGFDSPLHF. CDR3 sequence (DNA): TGTGCCAGCAGCTTTGGGTTCGATTCACCCCTCCACTTT.

This clone was detected a few times. The rearrangement uses TRBV28 and TRBJ1-5; perhaps TRBD1 as D (5 bases). Germline CDR1 and CDR2: MDHEN and SYDVKM. The CDR3 runs to 15 residues. V dropped 5 bases and J dropped 9 bases, with 20 bases sitting between them. The chain's CDR3 is CASSPRGSGSGPQHF. The CDR3 DNA sequence: TGTGCCAGCAGTCCAAGGGGTTCGGGGTCGGGGCCCCAGCATTTT.

The chain is built from TRBV11-2 and TRBJ1-2, with D perhaps TRBD1 (6 bases). This CDR3 is 14 amino acids long. Between the trimmed V and J ends, which lost 8 bases and 4 bases, there was a span of 17 bases. The germline V gene encodes CDR1 SGHAT and CDR2 FQNNGV. CDR3 residues: CASSQGFGAYGYTF. The CDR3 coding sequence is TGTGCCAGCTCACAGGGATTTGGGGCCTATGGCTACACCTTC.

The V call is TRBV7-2, the J call TRBJ1-6, with D unclear. The CDR3 sequence is 13 residues long. In germline, CDR1 is SGHTA, CDR2 FQGNSA. V was trimmed by 1 base and J by 10 bases, leaving 8 bases between them. The CDR3 DNA follows: TGTGCCAGCAGCTTAGTTTTAGGATCACCCCTCCACTTT. Residues: CASSLVLGSPLHF.

This clone appeared once. The rearrangement uses TRBV2 and TRBJ1-2; D is uncertain. Germline V lookup: CDR1 SNHLY, CDR2 FYNNEI. Trimming took 9 bases from V and 5 from J, leaving 22 bases between them. This CDR3 has 15 amino acids. CDR3 region: CASYGRERVPYGYTF. The CDR3 region has the DNA TGTGCCAGTTATGGACGGGAGCGGGTTCCGTATGGCTACACCTTC.

The chain uses TRBV6-6 and TRBJ1-2; D unresolved. Trimming pared 2 bases from V and 8 bases from J, leaving 15 bases between. CDR1 is MNHNY and CDR2 is SVGAGI in the germline V gene (reference sequence). This CDR3 is 14 amino acids long. The CDR3 nucleotides are TGTGCCAGCAGTTACAAGGGCTACTATGGAGGCTACACCTTC. This sequence encodes CASSYKGYYGGYTF.

This clone was observed a single time. The V call is TRBV29-1, the J call TRBJ1-2, with 10 bases identical to TRBD1. J gave up 8 bases and V 6 bases, and 3 bases lay outside the gene matches. Germline values: CDR1 SQVTM, CDR2 ANQGSEA. The CDR3 spans 11 residues. This CDR3 is CSVPTGGGYTF. The CDR3 DNA reads as TGCAGCGTACCGACAGGGGGCGGCTACACCTTC.

This chain joins TRBV11-2 and TRBJ2-3; D not certain. The CDR3 length is 12 residues. Germline V CDR1 and CDR2: SGHAT, FQNNGV. The germline V and J ends were trimmed by 5 bases and 0 bases, with 3 bases remaining between them. CDR3 DNA: TGTGCCAGCAGCCTGAGCACAGATACGCAGTATTTT. Its protein product is CASSLSTDTQYF.

In this sample, this clone turned up once. The V gene is TRBV4-1, the J gene TRBJ1-6, with 9 bases lining up with TRBD1. This CDR3 contains 16 residues. CDR1 is MGHRA, CDR2 YSYEKL, per germline. Losses at the gene ends were 3 bases for V and 5 bases for J; bases not matched to a gene: 5. CDR3 region: CASSHVDRGNNSPLHF. In nucleotides, the CDR3 is TGCGCCAGCAGCCACGTGGACAGGGGTAATAATTCACCCCTCCACTTT.